The sequence of this T cell receptor (beta chain) was determined in a study of blood T cell repertoires in COVID-19. Study details: T cells, B-cell-depleted T cells, or PBMCs supplied cDNA or gDNA.

The assay was immunoSEQ multiplex PCR, and TCRdb's table has in-frame clones only and misses some. The repertoire has more than 110,000 clones, 80% to 85% of them found once; the top ten carry more than 7%. The CDR3 has 13 residues. Germline V CDR1 and CDR2: SGHRS, YFSETQ. V was trimmed by 4 bases and J by 3 bases, leaving 9 bases between them. This sequence joins TRBV5-1 and TRBJ2-3; D unresolved. The source of this sequence is a human donor in a cohort sampled during active COVID-19. Sample: peripheral blood. CDR3 sequence reads: CASSDSSTDTQYF. In nucleotides, the CDR3 is TGCGCCAGCAGCGATAGTAGTACAGATACGCAGTATTTT.